The rows below give T cell receptor beta chains drawn from one sample of a study of cytomegalovirus exposure and HLA in healthy donors. Clones were read by immunoSEQ multiplex PCR, and TCRdb kept only the in-frame ones, dropping some. The data contain about 160,000 clones, around four fifths of them singletons. The sample comprised PBMCs. The receptor set was obtained from a man aged 18-30 years in good health and CMV-seropositive. Both conserved end residues are part of each CDR3. A D gene is named only where the DNA matches it firmly. Clone size is shown for a subset of rows, as once, few, many or a class of expanded clone.

v_call: TRBV7-9
clone_size: NA
d_call: TRBD1
j_call: TRBJ1-2
cdr3_nt: TGTGCCAGCAGCTTTTCTTGGACAGGGTTTCGATTAGATGGCTACACCTTC
cdr3_aa: CASSFSWTGFRLDGYTF

v_call: TRBV7-9
clone_size: few
d_call: NA
j_call: TRBJ2-7
cdr3_nt: TGTGCCAGCAGCCACCCTCCTACTCCCCGCTACGAGCAGTACTTC
cdr3_aa: CASSHPPTPRYEQYF

v_call: TRBV6-1
clone_size: few
d_call: NA
j_call: TRBJ1-2
cdr3_nt: TGTGCCAGCGAGGAGACAGGCAGAGTTAAGTTAGGCTACACCTTC
cdr3_aa: CASEETGRVKLGYTF

v_call: TRBV7-2
clone_size: NA
d_call: NA
j_call: TRBJ2-3
cdr3_nt: TGTGCCAGCAGCTTACGTCTGACAGATACGCAGTATTTT
cdr3_aa: CASSLRLTDTQYF

v_call: TRBV29-1
clone_size: NA
d_call: TRBD1
j_call: TRBJ2-7
cdr3_nt: TGCAGCGTAGGGACAGGGGGCCCATACGAGCAGTACTTC
cdr3_aa: CSVGTGGPYEQYF

v_call: TRBV19
clone_size: NA
d_call: NA
j_call: TRBJ2-5
cdr3_nt: TGTGCCAGTACGACGGGGATGGGAGAGACCCAGTACTTC
cdr3_aa: CASTTGMGETQYF

v_call: TRBV15
clone_size: NA
d_call: NA
j_call: TRBJ2-3
cdr3_nt: TGTGCCACCAGCGGGGCCGACAGGACGGGCACAGATACGCAGTATTTT
cdr3_aa: CATSGADRTGTDTQYF

v_call: TRBV5-1
clone_size: few
d_call: NA
j_call: TRBJ2-2
cdr3_nt: TGCGCCAGCAGCATGAGACTAGTGGGGGGGCCCCGCGCGAACACCGGGGAGCTGTTTTTT
cdr3_aa: CASSMRLVGGPRANTGELFF

v_call: TRBV28
clone_size: NA
d_call: NA
j_call: TRBJ1-2
cdr3_nt: TGTGCCAGCAGCGCTGGCGGCTATGGCTACACCTTC
cdr3_aa: CASSAGGYGYTF

v_call: TRBV25-1
clone_size: NA
d_call: NA
j_call: TRBJ2-7
cdr3_nt: TGTGCCAGCAGTGAATCCGCGGGACAGAGCTCCTACGAGCAGTACTTC
cdr3_aa: CASSESAGQSSYEQYF

v_call: TRBV7-9
clone_size: NA
d_call: NA
j_call: TRBJ2-5
cdr3_nt: TGTGCCAGCAGCGCCTACGTGGGGAGCGAAGAGACCCAGTACTTC
cdr3_aa: CASSAYVGSEETQYF

v_call: TRBV4-1
clone_size: NA
d_call: NA
j_call: TRBJ2-2
cdr3_nt: TGCGCCAGCAGTCTAGTTGAGACCGGGGAGCTGTTTTTT
cdr3_aa: CASSLVETGELFF

v_call: TRBV11-2
clone_size: NA
d_call: NA
j_call: TRBJ2-7
cdr3_nt: TGTGCCAGCCGACAGTCCTACGAGCAGTACTTC
cdr3_aa: CASRQSYEQYF

v_call: TRBV7-6
clone_size: few
d_call: NA
j_call: TRBJ2-7
cdr3_nt: TGTGCCAGCAGCTTAAGGGCGGGAAGCTCCTACGAGCAGTACTTC
cdr3_aa: CASSLRAGSSYEQYF

v_call: TRBV4-2
clone_size: NA
d_call: NA
j_call: TRBJ2-1
cdr3_nt: TGTGCCAGCAGCCAATGGGGGCTAGCGGACTACAATGAGCAGTTCTTC
cdr3_aa: CASSQWGLADYNEQFF

v_call: TRBV29-1
clone_size: NA
d_call: NA
j_call: TRBJ2-2
cdr3_nt: TGCAGCGCCACGGGAGTCGGGGAGCTGTTTTTT
cdr3_aa: CSATGVGELFF

v_call: TRBV7-9
clone_size: NA
d_call: NA
j_call: TRBJ2-1
cdr3_nt: TGTGCCAGCACCCTGCTTTCTAGGAGCTCCTACAATGAGCAGTTCTTC
cdr3_aa: CASTLLSRSSYNEQFF

v_call: TRBV7-9
clone_size: NA
d_call: NA
j_call: TRBJ1-1
cdr3_nt: TGTGCCAGCAGCTCACTAACTGAAGCTTTCTTT
cdr3_aa: CASSSLTEAFF

v_call: TRBV18
clone_size: NA
d_call: TRBD1
j_call: TRBJ2-1
cdr3_nt: TGTGCCAGCCGACAGGGGGCGCGGAACAATGAGCAGTTCTTC
cdr3_aa: CASRQGARNNEQFF

v_call: TRBV5-4
clone_size: NA
d_call: TRBD1
j_call: TRBJ1-2
cdr3_nt: TGTGCCAGCAGCACCGAGGGACAGGGGTACTATGGCTACACCTTC
cdr3_aa: CASSTEGQGYYGYTF

v_call: TRBV7-9
clone_size: NA
d_call: TRBD1
j_call: TRBJ1-1
cdr3_nt: TGTGCCAGCAGCCGCAGGACAGGGGCTGACACTGAAGCTTTCTTT
cdr3_aa: CASSRRTGADTEAFF

v_call: TRBV29-1
clone_size: NA
d_call: TRBD1
j_call: TRBJ2-1
cdr3_nt: TGCAGCGCCACATGGGACAGGGGGACCGATGAGCAGTTCTTC
cdr3_aa: CSATWDRGTDEQFF

v_call: TRBV2
clone_size: NA
d_call: NA
j_call: TRBJ2-1
cdr3_nt: TGTGCCAGCAGTCCAGGACTAGTGGGGGGCTCCGATTACAATGAGCAGTTCTTC
cdr3_aa: CASSPGLVGGSDYNEQFF

v_call: TRBV11-2
clone_size: NA
d_call: NA
j_call: TRBJ1-3
cdr3_nt: TGTGCCAGCAGCCGTCCCGCAGCTGGAAACACCATATATTTT
cdr3_aa: CASSRPAAGNTIYF

v_call: TRBV28
clone_size: NA
d_call: NA
j_call: TRBJ2-1
cdr3_nt: TGTGCCAGCAGGGACTTAATCTACAATGAGCAGTTCTTC
cdr3_aa: CASRDLIYNEQFF

v_call: TRBV7-8
clone_size: NA
d_call: NA
j_call: TRBJ2-7
cdr3_nt: TGTGCCAGCAGTAGGAGTGGGGGGGCTGTCATCGAGCAGTACTTC
cdr3_aa: CASSRSGGAVIEQYF

v_call: TRBV29-1
clone_size: NA
d_call: NA
j_call: TRBJ1-1
cdr3_nt: TGCAGCGTTGAGGGCAGCCCGAACACTGAAGCTTTCTTT
cdr3_aa: CSVEGSPNTEAFF

v_call: TRBV4-1
clone_size: NA
d_call: TRBD1
j_call: TRBJ2-7
cdr3_nt: TGCGCCAGCAGCCTCGGGACAGCCTACGAGCAGTACTTC
cdr3_aa: CASSLGTAYEQYF

v_call: TRBV28
clone_size: NA
d_call: TRBD1
j_call: TRBJ2-1
cdr3_nt: TGTGCCACCTATCCGGGACAGTCCTACAATGAGCAGTTCTTC
cdr3_aa: CATYPGQSYNEQFF

v_call: TRBV7-9
clone_size: NA
d_call: NA
j_call: TRBJ1-1
cdr3_nt: TGTGCCAGCAGCTTAGTTAGGCAGGGAGGCACTGAAGCTTTCTTT
cdr3_aa: CASSLVRQGGTEAFF

v_call: TRBV7-9
clone_size: NA
d_call: TRBD2
j_call: TRBJ2-2
cdr3_nt: TGTGCCAGCAGCTTCCGAGGACTAGCGGGTGACGGGGAGCTGTTTTTT
cdr3_aa: CASSFRGLAGDGELFF

v_call: TRBV7-2
clone_size: NA
d_call: NA
j_call: TRBJ2-1
cdr3_nt: TGTGCCAGCAGCTTAGAGCCTAGTGGGTCATTCTACAATGAGCAGTTCTTC
cdr3_aa: CASSLEPSGSFYNEQFF

v_call: TRBV20-1
clone_size: NA
d_call: TRBD2
j_call: TRBJ2-7
cdr3_nt: TGCAGTGCTAGTCGCGGGAGTAGGCAGTACTTC
cdr3_aa: CSASRGSRQYF

v_call: TRBV11-2
clone_size: NA
d_call: NA
j_call: TRBJ2-7
cdr3_nt: TGTGCCAGCAGCTTGTCGCAGGGAGGTTACTACGAGCAGTACTTC
cdr3_aa: CASSLSQGGYYEQYF

v_call: TRBV29-1
clone_size: few
d_call: NA
j_call: TRBJ1-1
cdr3_nt: TGCAGCGTCCCGACAGGCAACACGAACACTGAAGCTTTCTTT
cdr3_aa: CSVPTGNTNTEAFF

v_call: TRBV30
clone_size: NA
d_call: TRBD1
j_call: TRBJ2-2
cdr3_nt: TGTGCCTGGAGTAAAGGACAGGGAACCGGGGAGCTGTTTTTT
cdr3_aa: CAWSKGQGTGELFF

v_call: TRBV5-4
clone_size: NA
d_call: TRBD1
j_call: TRBJ1-1
cdr3_nt: TGTGCCAGCAGCGGAGACAGGGGCGGGACTGAAGCTTTCTTT
cdr3_aa: CASSGDRGGTEAFF

v_call: TRBV28
clone_size: NA
d_call: TRBD2
j_call: TRBJ2-6
cdr3_nt: TGTGCCAGCAGTTTAACCCCTCTCGGGGCGGGAGGGCACAAGGAAGGGGCCAACGTCCTGACTTTC
cdr3_aa: CASSLTPLGAGGHKEGANVLTF

v_call: TRBV28
clone_size: NA
d_call: NA
j_call: TRBJ1-2
cdr3_nt: TGTGCCAGCAGTCCAGGGGCGGCTGAAGCTAACTATGGCTACACCTTC
cdr3_aa: CASSPGAAEANYGYTF

v_call: TRBV19
clone_size: NA
d_call: TRBD2
j_call: TRBJ2-7
cdr3_nt: TGTGCCAGTAGTGCGGGGGGCAGGACCTACGAGCAGTACTTC
cdr3_aa: CASSAGGRTYEQYF

v_call: TRBV29-1
clone_size: NA
d_call: NA
j_call: TRBJ1-1
cdr3_nt: TGCAGCGTAGGACAGAGCACTGAAGCTTTCTTT
cdr3_aa: CSVGQSTEAFF

v_call: TRBV4-2
clone_size: NA
d_call: NA
j_call: TRBJ1-5
cdr3_nt: TGTGCCAGCAGCCGAGATGTTGGCCTTCAGCCCCAGCATTTT
cdr3_aa: CASSRDVGLQPQHF

v_call: TRBV27
clone_size: NA
d_call: NA
j_call: TRBJ1-1
cdr3_nt: TGTGCCAGCAGTTTGACAGGGAACACTGAAGCTTTCTTT
cdr3_aa: CASSLTGNTEAFF

v_call: TRBV11-2
clone_size: NA
d_call: TRBD1
j_call: TRBJ1-4
cdr3_nt: TGTGCCAGCAGCTTACCCAGGGGGCTGGGGAGTGAAAAACTGTTTTTT
cdr3_aa: CASSLPRGLGSEKLFF

v_call: TRBV11-2
clone_size: NA
d_call: TRBD1
j_call: TRBJ1-1
cdr3_nt: TGTGCCAGCAGCCTCGTACAGGGGCCTGAAGCTTTCTTT
cdr3_aa: CASSLVQGPEAFF

v_call: TRBV10-1
clone_size: few
d_call: NA
j_call: TRBJ2-7
cdr3_nt: TGCGCCAGCAGTGAGTCCGAGGGGGAACACTCCTACGAGCAGTACTTC
cdr3_aa: CASSESEGEHSYEQYF

v_call: TRBV7-6
clone_size: NA
d_call: NA
j_call: TRBJ1-3
cdr3_nt: TGTGCCAGCAGCTTTGGCGGGACTGGAAACACCATATATTTT
cdr3_aa: CASSFGGTGNTIYF

v_call: TRBV4-3
clone_size: NA
d_call: NA
j_call: TRBJ1-2
cdr3_nt: TGCGCCAGCAGCCAAGAAATCGGAGGGGGGGGCGGCTATGGCTACACCTTC
cdr3_aa: CASSQEIGGGGGYGYTF

v_call: TRBV29-1
clone_size: NA
d_call: NA
j_call: TRBJ1-2
cdr3_nt: TGCAGCGTTGAACAGGGCTACTATGGCTACACCTTC
cdr3_aa: CSVEQGYYGYTF

v_call: TRBV5-1
clone_size: NA
d_call: NA
j_call: TRBJ1-1
cdr3_nt: TGCGCCAGCAGCTTGGACCTAATCGGCACTGAAGCTTTCTTT
cdr3_aa: CASSLDLIGTEAFF

v_call: TRBV27
clone_size: NA
d_call: TRBD1
j_call: TRBJ2-5
cdr3_nt: TGTGCCAGCAGCCGGAATGGACAGGGGGCAGTGGAGACCCAGTACTTC
cdr3_aa: CASSRNGQGAVETQYF

v_call: TRBV2
clone_size: NA
d_call: NA
j_call: TRBJ2-1
cdr3_nt: TGTGCCAGCAGTGGAGGGGCCAGGGGGGAGTCGAATGAGCAGTTCTTC
cdr3_aa: CASSGGARGESNEQFF

v_call: TRBV10-3
clone_size: NA
d_call: NA
j_call: TRBJ2-3
cdr3_nt: TGTGCCATCAGTGGAAGGCGTGGGGGGAGCCCAGATACGCAGTATTTT
cdr3_aa: CAISGRRGGSPDTQYF

v_call: TRBV15
clone_size: once
d_call: TRBD2
j_call: TRBJ2-5
cdr3_nt: TGTGCCACCAGCAGAGTAGGACTAGTTGGCGAGACCCAGTACTTC
cdr3_aa: CATSRVGLVGETQYF

v_call: TRBV27
clone_size: NA
d_call: TRBD1
j_call: TRBJ1-2
cdr3_nt: TGTGCCAGCAGTTCGACAGGGTATGGCTACACCTTC
cdr3_aa: CASSSTGYGYTF

v_call: TRBV6-1
clone_size: NA
d_call: NA
j_call: TRBJ1-3
cdr3_nt: TGTGCCAGCAGTGAAACCAGGTCCCCTGGAAACACCATATATTTT
cdr3_aa: CASSETRSPGNTIYF

v_call: TRBV19
clone_size: NA
d_call: NA
j_call: TRBJ1-1
cdr3_nt: TGTGCCAGTAAGAACGGGAAGAAAGACACTGAAGCTTTCTTT
cdr3_aa: CASKNGKKDTEAFF

v_call: TRBV5-1
clone_size: NA
d_call: NA
j_call: TRBJ2-3
cdr3_nt: TGCGCCAGCAGCCGCGACGGAGCGGTAGATACGCAGTATTTT
cdr3_aa: CASSRDGAVDTQYF

v_call: TRBV6-6
clone_size: NA
d_call: NA
j_call: TRBJ1-4
cdr3_nt: TGTGCCAGCAGTTCGGGAGGTTTGGGCCTTGAAAAACTGTTTTTT
cdr3_aa: CASSSGGLGLEKLFF